Described below is a single TCR beta chain sequence and its context. Its specificity is unknown. Other DNA sequences in the same sample also yield this CDR3. The sample comes from a study of shared clonotypes between healthy human individuals. Findings of the study overall: Only blood was sampled; tissue repertoires likely differ.

Splitting of each subset's genomic DNA was done evenly across several immunoSEQ plates. The assay was immunoSEQ multiplex PCR, and TCRdb's table has in-frame clones only and misses some. The repertoire holds about 980,000 clones, with 76% as singletons. Trimming shortened V by 2 bases and J by 0 bases, and 9 bases separated the two germline ends. The CDR3 is 14 amino acids. The germline V gene has CDR1 SGHNT and CDR2 YYREEE (reference sequence). Sequenced input: memory CD4+ T cells sorted from blood. Subset noted: CD45RA-negative fraction. The receptor was isolated from a man between 18 and 29 years old in good health. This sequence joins TRBV5-4 and TRBJ2-7, with unresolved D. The CDR3 spells CASSFRESSYEQYF. The CDR3 nucleotides read TGTGCCAGCAGCTTCAGAGAGAGCTCCTACGAGCAGTACTTC.